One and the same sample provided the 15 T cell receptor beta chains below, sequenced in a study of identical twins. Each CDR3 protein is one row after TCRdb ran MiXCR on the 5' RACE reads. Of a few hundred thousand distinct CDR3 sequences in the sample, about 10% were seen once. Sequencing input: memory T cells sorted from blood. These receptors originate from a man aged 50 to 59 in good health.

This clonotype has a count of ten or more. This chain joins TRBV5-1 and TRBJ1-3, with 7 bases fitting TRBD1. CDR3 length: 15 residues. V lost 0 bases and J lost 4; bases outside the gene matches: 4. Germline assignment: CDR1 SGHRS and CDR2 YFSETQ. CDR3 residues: CASSLDRGRGNTIYF. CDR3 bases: TGCGCCAGCAGCTTGGACAGGGGAAGAGGAAACACCATATATTTT.

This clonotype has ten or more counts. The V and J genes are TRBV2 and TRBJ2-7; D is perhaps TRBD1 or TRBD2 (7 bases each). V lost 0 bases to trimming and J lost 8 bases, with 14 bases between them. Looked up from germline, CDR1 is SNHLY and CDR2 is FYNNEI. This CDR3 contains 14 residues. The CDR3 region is CASSEAGRGGKQYF. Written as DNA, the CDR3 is TGTGCCAGCAGTGAAGCCGGCAGGGGGGGGAAGCAGTACTTC.

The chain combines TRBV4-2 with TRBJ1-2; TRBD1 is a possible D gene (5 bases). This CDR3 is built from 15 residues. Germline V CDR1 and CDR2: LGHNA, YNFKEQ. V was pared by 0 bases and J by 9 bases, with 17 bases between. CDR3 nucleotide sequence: TGTGCCAGCAGCCAAGATCCGGGGCAGGCCGGGAGCTACACCTTC. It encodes CASSQDPGQAGSYTF.

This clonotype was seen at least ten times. CDR3 nucleotides: TGCGCCAGCAGCCAAGAGATGTTCGGGGGTAATATTGAAAAACTGTTTTTT. Its translation is CASSQEMFGGNIEKLFF. The gene calls are TRBV4-3 and TRBJ1-4; TRBD1 is a possible D gene (5 bases). This CDR3 has 17 amino acids. Looked up from germline, CDR1 is LGHNA and CDR2 is YSLEER. Trimming pared 0 bases from V and 7 bases from J, leaving 18 bases between.

CDR3 sequence (DNA): TGTGCCACCAGCGCCCCGGGACAGGGAGGCGGGGAGCTGTTTTTT. This gives the protein CATSAPGQGGGELFF. This chain uses TRBV15 with TRBJ2-2; 9 nucleotides agree with TRBD1. The trim removed 5 bases at V and 7 bases at J, leaving 8 bases unmatched. CDR3 length: 15 residues. Germline V gene lookup returns CDR1 LNHNV and CDR2 YYDKDF (reference sequence). Filled out from reference TRBV15 and TRBJ2-2, the complete variable domain reads DAMVIQNPRYQVTQFGKPVTLSCSQTLNHNVMYWYQQKSSQAPKLLFHYYDKDFNNEADTPDNFQSRRPNTSFCFLDIRSPGLGDTAMYLCATSAPGQGGGELFFGEGSRLTVL.

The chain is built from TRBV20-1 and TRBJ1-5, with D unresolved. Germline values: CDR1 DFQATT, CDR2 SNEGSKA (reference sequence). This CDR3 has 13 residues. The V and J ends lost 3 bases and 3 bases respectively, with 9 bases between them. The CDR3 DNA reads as TGCAGTGCTAGTGCGGGGATCAATCAGCCCCAGCATTTT. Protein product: CSASAGINQPQHF.

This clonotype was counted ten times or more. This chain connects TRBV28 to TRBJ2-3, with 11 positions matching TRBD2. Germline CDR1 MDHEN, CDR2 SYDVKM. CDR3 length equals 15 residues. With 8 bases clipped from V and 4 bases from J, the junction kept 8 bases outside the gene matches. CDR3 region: CASAGVAGGPDTQYF. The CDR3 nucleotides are TGTGCCAGCGCGGGGGTAGCGGGAGGGCCAGATACGCAGTATTTT.

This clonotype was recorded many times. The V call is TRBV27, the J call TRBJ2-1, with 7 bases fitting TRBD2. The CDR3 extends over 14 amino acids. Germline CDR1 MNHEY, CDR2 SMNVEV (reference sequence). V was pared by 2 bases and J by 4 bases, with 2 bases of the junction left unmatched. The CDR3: CASSLREGYNEQFF. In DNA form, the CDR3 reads TGTGCCAGCAGTTTAAGGGAGGGGTACAATGAGCAGTTCTTC.

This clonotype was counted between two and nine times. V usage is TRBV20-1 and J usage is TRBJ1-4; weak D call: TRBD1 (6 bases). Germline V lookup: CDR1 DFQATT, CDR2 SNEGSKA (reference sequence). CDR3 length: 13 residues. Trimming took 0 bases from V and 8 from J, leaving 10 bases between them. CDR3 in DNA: TGCAGTGCTAGAGAGGGGGCCTGGGAAAAACTGTTTTTT. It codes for CSAREGAWEKLFF.

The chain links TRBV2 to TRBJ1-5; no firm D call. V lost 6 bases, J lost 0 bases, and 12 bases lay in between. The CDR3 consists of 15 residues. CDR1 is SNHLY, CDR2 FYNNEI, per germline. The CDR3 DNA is TGTGCCAGCAGGGGCGGGATCGATAGCAATCAGCCCCAGCATTTT. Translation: CASRGGIDSNQPQHF.

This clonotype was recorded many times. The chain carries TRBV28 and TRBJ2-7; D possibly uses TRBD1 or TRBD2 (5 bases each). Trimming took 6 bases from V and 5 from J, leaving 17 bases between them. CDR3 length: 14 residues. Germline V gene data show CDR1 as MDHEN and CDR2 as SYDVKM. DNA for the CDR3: TGTGCCAGCAGCGGGGCACGGCGGTTTGACGAGCAGTACTTC. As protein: CASSGARRFDEQYF.

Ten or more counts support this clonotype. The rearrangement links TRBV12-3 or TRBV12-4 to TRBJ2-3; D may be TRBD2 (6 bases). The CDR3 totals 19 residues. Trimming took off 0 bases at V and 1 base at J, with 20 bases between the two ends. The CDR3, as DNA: TGTGCCAGCAGTTTAGCGAATTGGTACCTTTGGGGGGGCACAGATACGCAGTATTTT. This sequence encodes CASSLANWYLWGGTDTQYF.

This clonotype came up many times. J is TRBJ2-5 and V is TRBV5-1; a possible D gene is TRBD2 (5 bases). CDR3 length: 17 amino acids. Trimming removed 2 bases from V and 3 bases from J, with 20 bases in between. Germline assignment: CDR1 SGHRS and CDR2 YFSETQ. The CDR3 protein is CASSLQPARQEEETQYF. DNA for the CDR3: TGCGCCAGCAGCTTACAGCCCGCAAGGCAGGAGGAAGAGACCCAGTACTTC.

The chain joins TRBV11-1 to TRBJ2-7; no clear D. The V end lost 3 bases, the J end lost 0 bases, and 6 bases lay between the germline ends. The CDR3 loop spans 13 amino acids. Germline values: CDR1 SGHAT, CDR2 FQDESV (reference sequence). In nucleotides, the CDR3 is TGTGCCAGCAGCTTTCGGAGCTCCTACGAGCAGTACTTC. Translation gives CASSFRSSYEQYF.

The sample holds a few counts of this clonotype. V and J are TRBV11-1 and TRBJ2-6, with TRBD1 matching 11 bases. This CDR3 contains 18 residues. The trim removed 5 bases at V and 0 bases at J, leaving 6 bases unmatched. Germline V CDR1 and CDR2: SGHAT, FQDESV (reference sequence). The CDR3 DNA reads TGTGCCAGCAGCCCTGGACAGGGGGCAAGCTCTGGGGCCAACGTCCTGACTTTC. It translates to CASSPGQGASSGANVLTF.